The following is a T cell receptor beta chain sequence with its context. The antigen this receptor binds is unknown. The DNA ends 3 residues before the CDR3 does, and the rest of the CDR3 is filled in from the germline J gene. The data are from a study of Tregs in tolerant kidney transplant recipients (dated by TCRdb to the late 2010s). Describing the broader study: The transplants used related donors with nonmyeloablative bone marrow transplantation, and mixed chimerism in the human trials was transient. The study applied TCRbeta sequencing to find donor-specific regulatory T cells before combined kidney and bone marrow transplantation and then followed those same cells after transplant.

Broad study findings and their caveats: Although technical replication error seemed to be minimal, the question of biological reproducibility was not addressed directly. For some patients the PCR primers changed over time, which made it impossible to compare the samples from those patients at the nucleotide level. The most biologically relevant and donor-specific TCRbeta repertoire appeared to be identified by expanding Tregs with activated donor B cells. The study was constrained by small patient numbers, and validation of the findings is required in larger populations and under other immunosuppression protocols. Donor-specific Treg expansion was found to exceed global Treg expansion in tolerant patients, suggesting antigen-driven rather than nonspecific expansion.

Taken with the paper, the label for time point translates to: blood sample drawn before combined kidney and bone marrow transplant. Thawed PBMCs were FACS-sorted into unstimulated Tregs (CD4+CD25+CD127-), CD4+ non-Tregs (CD4+CD25-), CD4 cells and CD8 cells. The patients were a few recipients of combined kidney and bone marrow transplants from the ITN036ST trial, and samples were available only from these trial subjects. Healthy control blood was separated into PBMCs by Ficoll density gradient and cryopreserved, and patient PBMCs were collected both before and after transplant. For TCRbeta CDR3 sequencing, genomic DNA from the sorted cells was extracted using the QIAGEN DNeasy Blood and Tissue Kit. High-throughput TCRbeta CDR3 sequencing was carried out commercially through immunoSEQ, with PCR amplification with bias correction and internal controls included. Regarding the original processing steps: Unique productive TCRbeta sequences were defined by CDR3 nucleotide sequence when primers matched and otherwise by CDR3 amino acid sequence together with Vbeta and Jbeta genes. As a correction for sorting error, sequences shared between sorted populations at a frequency ratio of 2:1 or less were discarded, and the remaining shared sequences were assigned to the higher population. A sequence was defined as donor-reactive if the sequence was expanded at least 5-fold in CFSE-low cells compared with unstimulated cells and had a frequency of at least 0.01% in CFSE-low cells. Repertoire divergence was quantified by Jensen-Shannon divergence calculated from the top 100 TCRbeta sequences ranked by frequency. For samples with multiple sequencing runs, sorting error was corrected in each run separately before the runs were combined. The table was pulled from immuneACCESS by TCRdb, which kept in-frame rearrangements only. Such tables lose some clones; where checked, under half of the loss comes from unresolved V genes, and the rest has no known cause. Clone size and V and J calls were adopted from that table, with D and trimming inferred from the DNA. The table for this sample records roughly 32,000 clones. In total, the top ten clones hold approximately 15% of the sample.

The CDR3 holds 13 amino acids from the cysteine to the phenylalanine. Of the CDR3's DNA, 30 bases were read; they are in frame from base 1. CDR1 is given as SGHAT and CDR2 as FQNNGV, both from the germline V gene. V is cut back by 2 bases and J by 5 bases, with 2 bases in the junction unmatched. This clonotype was obtained from a human donor who received a combined kidney and bone marrow transplant. The V and J genes are TRBV11-2 and TRBJ1-2, with 7 bases in between that match TRBD1. The specimen was CD8+ T cells from blood, collected before the transplant. This receptor carries the CDR3 CASSLPGGYGYTF. Partial CDR3 DNA: TGTGCCAGCAGCTTACCAGGGGGGTATGGC.